The 27 T cell receptor beta chains reported below all come from one sample, sequenced in a study of CD8+ T cells in alopecia areata. Extracted RNA was reverse transcribed, and the resulting cDNA served as sequencing template. The assay was immunoSEQ multiplex PCR, and TCRdb's table has in-frame clones only and misses some. The top ten clones hold 2.8% of a sample with some 110,000 clones, around 61% of them seen once. Material for sequencing was CD4+ T cells sorted from blood. These receptors were obtained from a human donor in good health.

The J gene is TRBJ2-5, the V gene TRBV30, with TRBD2 matching 8 bases. There are 13 residues in the CDR3. Trimming at V came to 5 bases and at J to 3 bases, leaving 5 bases not matched to a gene. CDR1 GTSNPN and CDR2 SVGIG come from the germline V gene (reference sequence). The DNA for the CDR3 is TGTGCCTGGCTACTAGCGGAGAAAGAGACCCAGTACTTC. Protein: CAWLLAEKETQYF.

The J gene is TRBJ2-1, the V gene TRBV5-1, with 7 bases that match TRBD2. CDR1 is SGHRS and CDR2 is YFSETQ in the germline V gene. J gave up 8 bases and V 4 bases, and 18 bases lay outside the gene matches. The CDR3 is made up of 17 amino acids. DNA of the CDR3: TGCGCCAGCAGCACTGGACGGGCCGGGGGGAGTGTGGATGAGCAGTTCTTC. Protein sequence: CASSTGRAGGSVDEQFF.

The chain is built from TRBV5-6 and TRBJ1-6; 8 positions agree with TRBD1. The CDR3 consists of 14 residues. V was pared by 3 bases and J by 5 bases, with 1 base of the junction left unmatched. Germline values: CDR1 SGHDT, CDR2 YYEEEE. CDR3: CASSSGQDNSPLHF. CDR3 nucleotide sequence: TGTGCCAGCAGCTCGGGACAGGATAATTCACCCCTCCACTTT.

This chain joins TRBV12-5 and TRBJ1-5; 7 bases map to TRBD1. V dropped 6 bases and J dropped 4; count of bases not matched to a gene: 6. The germline V gene encodes CDR1 LGHNT and CDR2 FRNRAP. The CDR3 contains 14 residues. CDR3 sequence (DNA): TGTGCTAGTGGGTCAGGACAGGTGAATCAGCCCCAGCATTTT. Encoded protein: CASGSGQVNQPQHF.

This chain uses TRBV29-1 with TRBJ2-7; a possible D gene is TRBD1 (6 bases). The CDR3 spans 18 residues. The V gene's germline CDR1 is SQVTM and CDR2 ANQGSEA. V was shortened by 4 bases and J by 5 bases, with 30 bases between the two germline ends. For the CDR3, the DNA is TGCAGCGTTGTTGGGATGGAGAGGGGGTTCGCACTCAGGAACGAGCAGTACTTC. It yields the protein CSVVGMERGFALRNEQYF.

This clone has just a few counts. This sequence joins TRBV5-1 and TRBJ2-7; tentatively, D is TRBD1 (6 bases). V was cut by 0 bases and J by 3 bases, with 10 bases left in between. In germline, CDR1 is SGHRS, CDR2 YFSETQ. The CDR3 has 14 amino acids. CDR3 in DNA: TGCGCCAGCAGCTTGGAGGACAGTTTCTACGAGCAGTACTTC. Protein: CASSLEDSFYEQYF.

The chain joins TRBV29-1 to TRBJ2-3; D is unresolved. V gave up 3 bases and J gave up 4 bases, with 8 bases separating them. CDR3 length: 12 residues. In germline, CDR1 is SQVTM, CDR2 ANQGSEA. The CDR3 nucleotides read TGCAGCGTTGATCGTAAGGCAGATACGCAGTATTTT. Translating it yields CSVDRKADTQYF.

The genes are TRBV5-1 and TRBJ2-5; D is undetermined. The CDR3 is made up of 16 amino acids. V lost 4 bases, J lost 2 bases, and 18 bases lay in between. The germline CDR1 and CDR2 sequences are SGHRS and YFSETQ. This CDR3 is CASSTGGKSTQETQYF. CDR3 nucleotide sequence: TGCGCCAGCAGCACCGGTGGGAAGTCCACTCAAGAGACCCAGTACTTC.

A few counts support this clone. This chain links TRBV14 with TRBJ2-5; D ambiguous. The CDR3 spans 13 residues. Trimming shortened V by 2 bases and J by 9 bases, and 13 bases separated the two germline ends. Germline assignment: CDR1 SGHDN and CDR2 FVKESK. The CDR3 region is CASSQTLKDSQYF. CDR3 in DNA: TGTGCCAGCAGCCAAACCCTAAAGGATTCCCAGTACTTC. Together with reference TRBV14 and TRBJ2-5, the CDR3 gives the full variable domain: EAGVTQFPSHSVIEKGQTVTLRCDPISGHDNLYWYRRVMGKEIKFLLHFVKESKQDESGMPNNRFLAERTGGTYSTLKVQPAELEDSGVYFCASSQTLKDSQYFGPGTRLLVL.

The chain carries TRBV11-2 and TRBJ1-1; 7 bases fit TRBD1. After removal of 3 bases from V and 0 bases from J, the junction contained 4 bases not matched to a gene. This CDR3 comprises 15 residues. Germline CDR1 is SGHAT and CDR2 is FQNNGV. The DNA of the CDR3 is TGTGCCAGCAGCTTCGGGACAGCCATGAACACTGAAGCTTTCTTT. It encodes CASSFGTAMNTEAFF.

CDR3 DNA: TGCGCCAGCAGCCAAGGCCGGGGACACACGAACACTGAAGCTTTCTTT. Amino acids: CASSQGRGHTNTEAFF. The J gene is TRBJ1-1, the V gene TRBV4-1; weak D call: TRBD1 (6 bases). The CDR3 is made up of 16 amino acids. Germline CDR1 and CDR2: MGHRA and YSYEKL. V shed 1 base and J shed 1 base, with 13 bases lying between them.

The rearrangement links TRBV11-2 to TRBJ2-2; D possibly uses TRBD1 or TRBD2 (5 bases each). Trimming shortened V by 4 bases and J by 1 base, and 10 bases separated the two germline ends. This CDR3 is 15 amino acids long. Germline CDR1 is SGHAT and CDR2 is FQNNGV. CDR3 DNA sequence: TGTGCCAGCAGCTCGGGACGGAGGAACACCGGGGAGCTGTTTTTT. Its protein product is CASSSGRRNTGELFF.

The V call is TRBV9, the J call TRBJ1-2; D is perhaps TRBD1 (5 bases). This CDR3 has 14 residues. The germline V gene has CDR1 SGDLS and CDR2 YYNGEE. Trimming shortened V by 4 bases and J by 4 bases, and 14 bases separated the two germline ends. CDR3 in DNA: TGTGCCAGCAGCAGGGACGTGGGCGGCTATGGCTACACCTTC. This gives the protein CASSRDVGGYGYTF. Looking up the rest from reference TRBV9 and TRBJ1-2 gives the full variable domain: DSGVTQTPKHLITATGQRVTLRCSPRSGDLSVYWYQQSLDQGLQFLIQYYNGEERAKGNILERFSAQQFPDLHSELNLSSLELGDSALYFCASSRDVGGYGYTFGSGTRLTVV.

The chain recombines TRBV30 with TRBJ1-6; D is perhaps TRBD1 (5 bases). Germline CDR1 and CDR2: GTSNPN and SVGIG (reference sequence). Trimming shortened V by 0 bases and J by 9 bases, and 6 bases separated the two germline ends. The CDR3 contains 12 residues. The CDR3 DNA is TGTGCCTGGAGTGTGGGGGTTTCACCCCTCCACTTT. Translated: CAWSVGVSPLHF.

This clone was observed once. This chain joins TRBV9 and TRBJ2-6; 9 positions agree with TRBD1. V gave up 3 bases and J gave up 0 bases; unmatched junction bases: 10. The V gene's germline CDR1 is SGDLS and CDR2 YYNGEE. The CDR3 runs to 19 residues. The chain's CDR3 is CASSASTGTGNSGANVLTF. DNA for the CDR3: TGTGCCAGCAGCGCCTCCACCGGGACAGGGAACTCTGGGGCCAACGTCCTGACTTTC. Full variable domain (remainder filled in from reference TRBV9 and TRBJ2-6): DSGVTQTPKHLITATGQRVTLRCSPRSGDLSVYWYQQSLDQGLQFLIQYYNGEERAKGNILERFSAQQFPDLHSELNLSSLELGDSALYFCASSASTGTGNSGANVLTFGAGSRLTVL.

As for this clone: Other DNA variants within this sample encode the same CDR3. This chain links TRBV29-1 with TRBJ1-1; TRBD1 aligns across 8 bases. From germline, CDR1 is SQVTM and CDR2 ANQGSEA. CDR3 length equals 11 residues. Trimming removed 7 bases from V and 5 bases from J; junction bases left unmatched: 3. The CDR3 spells CSAGQGTEAFF. The CDR3 nucleotides read TGCAGCGCCGGACAGGGTACTGAAGCTTTCTTT.

V is TRBV2 and J is TRBJ2-7, with D tentatively TRBD1 or TRBD2 (5 bases each). V was cut by 2 bases and J by 2 bases, with 16 bases left in between. Germline CDR1 is SNHLY and CDR2 is FYNNEI. This CDR3 region has 16 residues. CDR3 loop: CASSEQLGVVTYEQYF. As DNA, the CDR3 is TGTGCCAGCAGTGAACAACTGGGGGTGGTAACCTACGAGCAGTACTTC.

This chain connects TRBV6-6 to TRBJ2-5; D is ambiguous. V was clipped by 6 bases and J by 4 bases, with 12 bases between them. In germline, CDR1 is MNHNY, CDR2 SVGAGI (reference sequence). The CDR3 is 13 amino acids. The CDR3 DNA follows: TGTGCCAGCAGCCAGAAAGGGTTAGAGACCCAGTACTTC. Its protein is CASSQKGLETQYF.

The DNA for the CDR3 is TGTGCCAGCAGCCCAGGGCGGGGCACTGAAGCTTTCTTT. This gives the protein CASSPGRGTEAFF. The chain joins TRBV27 to TRBJ1-1; TRBD1 might be the D (5 bases). The CDR3 sequence is 13 residues long. Germline assignment: CDR1 MNHEY and CDR2 SMNVEV (reference sequence). V was shortened by 6 bases and J by 4 bases, with 12 bases between the two germline ends.

This clone was seen just once. V gene TRBV25-1 combines with J gene TRBJ1-5; TRBD1 might be the D (6 bases). CDR1 is MGHDK and CDR2 is SYGVNS in the germline V gene. Trimming cost V 7 bases and J 5 bases, with 12 bases left between them. The CDR3 length is 13 residues. CDR3 DNA sequence: TGTGCCAGCACCGGGGGCCGTCATCAGCCCCAGCATTTT. Encoded protein: CASTGGRHQPQHF.

The rearrangement links TRBV19 to TRBJ1-2; D not resolved. The germline V and J ends were trimmed by 8 bases and 6 bases, with 10 bases remaining between them. The germline V gene encodes CDR1 LNHDA and CDR2 SQIVND (reference sequence). This CDR3 spans 11 amino acids. As DNA, the CDR3 is TGTGCCAGTCAGGAAGGGAATGGCTACACCTTC. Translating it yields CASQEGNGYTF. Full variable domain (rest looked up from reference TRBV19 and TRBJ1-2): DGGITQSPKYLFRKEGQNVTLSCEQNLNHDAMYWYRQDPGQGLRLIYYSQIVNDFQKGDIAEGYSVSREKKESFPLTVTSAQKNPTAFYLCASQEGNGYTFGSGTRLTVV.

The J gene is TRBJ2-5, the V gene TRBV7-9; TRBD1 or TRBD2 may be the D gene (5 bases each). Germline V gene sequence: CDR1 SEHNR, CDR2 FQNEAQ (reference sequence). The CDR3 covers 14 residues. Trimming shortened V by 0 bases and J by 5 bases, and 10 bases separated the two germline ends. The CDR3 DNA reads TGTGCCAGCAGCTTAGCGACGGGGACGGAGACCCAGTACTTC. It codes for CASSLATGTETQYF.

The chain has TRBV7-2 and TRBJ1-3; perhaps TRBD1 as D (5 bases). This CDR3 has 15 residues. The ends were cut back, 5 bases at V and 0 bases at J, with 11 bases in the middle. Germline assignment: CDR1 SGHTA and CDR2 FQGNSA. The CDR3 reads CASSLGVGSGNTIYF. The CDR3 DNA reads as TGTGCCAGCAGCCTAGGGGTCGGCTCTGGAAACACCATATATTTT.

In DNA form, the CDR3 reads TGTGCCACCAGCAGAGATGTTCAGGGGGGGAATGAAAAACTGTTTTTT. This translates into CATSRDVQGGNEKLFF. The chain recombines TRBV15 with TRBJ1-4, with 7 bases matching TRBD1. The trim removed 0 bases at V and 5 bases at J, leaving 6 bases unmatched. The CDR3 sequence is 16 residues long. Germline values: CDR1 LNHNV, CDR2 YYDKDF (reference sequence).

The chain links TRBV20-1 to TRBJ2-5; weak D call: TRBD2 (6 bases). V gave up 7 bases and J gave up 4 bases, with 10 bases separating them. Germline V gives CDR1 DFQATT, CDR2 SNEGSKA (reference sequence). The CDR3 totals 11 residues. The CDR3 DNA reads TGCAGTGGCTGGCGGGGAGAGACCCAGTACTTC. Translating it yields CSGWRGETQYF.

The V and J genes are TRBV29-1 and TRBJ2-7, with TRBD2 as a possible D gene (7 bases). CDR1 is SQVTM and CDR2 is ANQGSEA in the germline V gene. Trimming took off 6 bases at V and 3 bases at J, with 24 bases between the two ends. This CDR3 region has 16 residues. Here the CDR3 reads CSVSWGGGHPHYEQYF. DNA of the CDR3: TGCAGCGTCTCTTGGGGAGGGGGACATCCCCACTACGAGCAGTACTTC.

The V gene is TRBV9, the J gene TRBJ2-3; TRBD2 matches 8 bases. After removal of 0 bases from V and 3 bases from J, the junction contained 3 bases not matched to a gene. Germline assignment: CDR1 SGDLS and CDR2 YYNGEE. The CDR3 spans 15 residues. The CDR3 nucleotides read TGTGCCAGCAGCGTAGCGGGGGGGCAAACAGATACGCAGTATTTT. Protein sequence: CASSVAGGQTDTQYF. Looking up the rest from reference TRBV9 and TRBJ2-3 gives the full variable domain: DSGVTQTPKHLITATGQRVTLRCSPRSGDLSVYWYQQSLDQGLQFLIQYYNGEERAKGNILERFSAQQFPDLHSELNLSSLELGDSALYFCASSVAGGQTDTQYFGPGTRLTVL.